One and the same sample provided the 18 T cell receptor beta chains below, sequenced in a study of Ad26.COV2.S vaccination and SARS-CoV-2 variants. TCRdb keeps only in-frame clones here, not all; method: immunoSEQ multiplex PCR. The sample holds around 380,000 clones, 70% to 90% seen once. Noted treatment: over 15 received Ad26.COV2.S at low or high dose, single or two shots; several received placebo; per-sample allocation not given. Each sample was drawn 63 days after the first injection (of vaccine or placebo). The source was peripheral blood, collected in a trial of Ad26.COV2.S vaccine versus placebo. The origin of the receptors is a person aged 18-60 years who received the Ad26.COV2.S COVID-19 vaccine or a placebo.

This chain links TRBV7-2 with TRBJ1-1, with D possibly TRBD1 on 5 matching bases. The V end lost 1 base, the J end lost 0 bases, and 9 bases lay between the germline ends. There are 15 residues in the CDR3. Per the germline V gene, CDR1 is SGHTA and CDR2 is FQGNSA. CDR3 in DNA: TGTGCCAGCAGCTTAGGGTGGGGCATGAACACTGAAGCTTTCTTT. This sequence encodes CASSLGWGMNTEAFF.

This clone showed up just once. The chain carries TRBV7-2 and TRBJ1-2; weak D call: TRBD1 (5 bases). Trimming took 4 bases from V and 6 from J, leaving 15 bases between them. Germline CDR1 is SGHTA and CDR2 is FQGNSA. The CDR3 is made up of 14 amino acids. The CDR3 coding sequence is TGTGCCAGCAGCTCACCGGCCAGGGTAAATGGCTACACCTTC. Residues: CASSSPARVNGYTF.

The rearrangement links TRBV5-6 to TRBJ1-1; D not resolved. V was pared by 2 bases and J by 8 bases, with 10 bases between. Germline V CDR1 and CDR2: SGHDT, YYEEEE. This CDR3 comprises 12 residues. This CDR3 is CASSFIPGEAFF. CDR3 coding DNA: TGTGCCAGCAGCTTCATCCCGGGCGAAGCTTTCTTT.

The chain links TRBV6-2 or TRBV6-3 to TRBJ1-2, with 9 positions matching TRBD1. V shed 6 bases and J 2 bases; nucleotides not matched to a gene: 10. The CDR3 totals 16 residues. The germline V gene encodes CDR1 MNHEY and CDR2 SVGEGT. The CDR3: CASSKPDRGGNYGYTF. In DNA form, the CDR3 reads TGTGCCAGCAGCAAACCCGACAGGGGGGGGAACTATGGCTACACCTTC.

This chain uses TRBV5-1 with TRBJ1-1; no firm D call. V lost 4 bases and J lost 1, with 20 bases in between. The germline V gene encodes CDR1 SGHRS and CDR2 YFSETQ. This CDR3 is built from 17 residues. CDR3 coding DNA: TGCGCCAGCAGCGCTTACGGAGGACCCGATAGGAACACTGAAGCTTTCTTT. Protein: CASSAYGGPDRNTEAFF.

The chain couples TRBV10-3 to TRBJ1-1; TRBD1 might be the D (5 bases). In germline, CDR1 is ENHRY, CDR2 SYGVKD. V lost 6 bases, J lost 3 bases, and 11 bases lay in between. This CDR3 contains 13 residues. CDR3 amino acids: CAISRQKDTEAFF. CDR3 nucleotide sequence: TGTGCCATCAGCAGACAGAAGGACACTGAAGCTTTCTTT.

The CDR3 DNA follows: TGTGCCAGCCTAAACCGGGCCACCATGAACACTGAAGCTTTCTTT. Translation: CASLNRATMNTEAFF. The V and J genes are TRBV6-5 and TRBJ1-1; no firm D call. V was pared by 8 bases and J by 0 bases, with 16 bases between. Per the germline V gene, CDR1 is MNHEY and CDR2 is SVGAGI. The CDR3 totals 15 residues.

This chain joins TRBV6-2 or TRBV6-3 and TRBJ2-1; TRBD1 is a possible D gene (6 bases). V was pared by 5 bases and J by 5 bases, with 16 bases between. Germline V gene lookup returns CDR1 MNHEY and CDR2 SVGEGT. The CDR3 spans 15 residues. CDR3 sequence reads: CASSLDRFFNNEQFF. As DNA, the CDR3 is TGTGCCAGCAGTCTAGACAGGTTCTTCAACAATGAGCAGTTCTTC.

The rearrangement uses TRBV19 and TRBJ1-4; TRBD1 aligns across 7 bases. Germline loops: CDR1 LNHDA, CDR2 SQIVND (reference sequence). Unmatched junction bases numbered 3, after V lost 4 bases and J lost 7 bases. The CDR3 length is 13 residues. This CDR3 reads CASSTTGIEKLFF. The CDR3 DNA reads TGTGCCAGTAGTACGACAGGGATTGAAAAACTGTTTTTT.

This clone was seen a handful of times. This CDR3 is CASRGGLVTDTQYF. In nucleotides, the CDR3 is TGTGCCAGCAGGGGGGGACTAGTCACAGATACGCAGTATTTT. The chain combines TRBV7-9 with TRBJ2-3; 8 bases are a match to TRBD2. The CDR3 loop spans 14 amino acids. Germline loops: CDR1 SEHNR, CDR2 FQNEAQ (reference sequence). V was clipped by 6 bases and J by 2 bases; unmatched bases: 4.

This chain uses TRBV15 with TRBJ2-3, with D perhaps matching TRBD1 or TRBD2 (5 bases each). Looked up from germline, CDR1 is LNHNV and CDR2 is YYDKDF (reference sequence). The ends were cut back, 0 bases at V and 3 bases at J, with 10 bases in the middle. This CDR3 has 15 residues. Here the CDR3 reads CATSRDPEGTDTQYF. CDR3 nucleotides: TGTGCCACCAGCAGAGATCCCGAGGGGACAGATACGCAGTATTTT.

This clone turned up a few times. This chain connects TRBV11-2 to TRBJ1-5, with D perhaps matching TRBD1 (6 bases). CDR1 and CDR2 (germline): SGHAT, FQNNGV. The V gene lost 3 bases and the J gene lost 4 bases, with 13 bases spanning the gap. The CDR3 contains 15 residues. The CDR3 nucleotides are TGTGCCAGCAGCTTGGGCAGGGGTCCAAATCAGCCCCAGCATTTT. Its protein product is CASSLGRGPNQPQHF.

The V gene is TRBV7-9, the J gene TRBJ2-6; 7 positions agree with TRBD1. V was clipped by 3 bases and J by 0 bases; unmatched bases: 8. Germline lookup yields CDR1 SEHNR and CDR2 FQNEAQ (reference sequence). The CDR3 extends over 18 amino acids. The CDR3 nucleotides read TGTGCCAGCAGCTTGGGAGCTAGGGGGCCCTCTGGGGCCAACGTCCTGACTTTC. This sequence encodes CASSLGARGPSGANVLTF.

The chain carries TRBV2 and TRBJ1-6; D gene unclear. The V end was cut by 6 bases, the J end by 5 bases, with 5 bases between. Per the germline V gene, CDR1 is SNHLY and CDR2 is FYNNEI. The CDR3 is 12 amino acids. CDR3: CASRVDNSPLHF. As DNA, the CDR3 is TGTGCCAGCAGGGTCGATAATTCACCCCTCCACTTT.

This clone was observed a few times. The chain couples TRBV10-1 to TRBJ1-2, with D tentatively TRBD1 (6 bases). Germline V gene data show CDR1 as WNHNN and CDR2 as SYGVQD (reference sequence). This CDR3 has 13 amino acids. Trimming took off 0 bases at V and 9 bases at J, with 11 bases between the two ends. The CDR3 DNA reads as TGCGCCAGCAGTGAGTCGTTCACAGGGAGCTACACCTTC. This gives the protein CASSESFTGSYTF.

The chain recombines TRBV19 with TRBJ1-1, with unresolved D. This CDR3 spans 16 amino acids. V was trimmed by 3 bases and J by 0 bases, leaving 14 bases between them. Germline values: CDR1 LNHDA, CDR2 SQIVND (reference sequence). CDR3 DNA sequence: TGTGCCAGTAGTATCTGGGCAGGAGATTTGAACACTGAAGCTTTCTTT. Protein sequence: CASSIWAGDLNTEAFF.

The gene calls are TRBV6-5 and TRBJ2-3; TRBD2 matches at 7 bases. The CDR3 totals 14 residues. With V trimmed by 6 bases and J by 4 bases, 7 bases remained unmatched. CDR1 is MNHEY, CDR2 SVGAGI, per germline. CDR3 DNA: TGTGCCAGCAGCCCAGCGGGGAAGGCAGATACGCAGTATTTT. Translating gives CASSPAGKADTQYF.

The chain couples TRBV23-1 to TRBJ1-5, with D hard to call. TRBV23-1 is noted as an ORF with a role that remains uncertain. The CDR3 runs 12 residues. Trimming took off 8 bases at V and 5 bases at J, with 10 bases between the two ends. The CDR3 region is CASSRRYQPQHF. The CDR3 DNA is TGCGCCAGCTCCCGACGGTATCAGCCCCAGCATTTT.